This TCR beta chain was profiled in a study of CD8 T cells in Susac syndrome. RNA in amounts of roughly 0.5 to 1 ug was reverse transcribed with random hexamers. Amplification of TCR beta CDR3 spanned 54 Vbeta and 13 Jbeta via immunoSEQ multiplex PCR. Using its own MiXCR run on the immunoSEQ multiplex PCR reads, TCRdb lists one record per CDR3 protein. This sample has about 300,000 distinct CDR3 sequences, with over 75% found just once. TCR beta sequencing covered blood CD8+ and CD4+ T cells. This receptor was taken from a human donor with multiple sclerosis. The specimen was CD8+ T cells from PBMCs.

CDR3 amino acids: CATSESPGNTEAFF. The CDR3 DNA reads as TGTGCCACCAGTGAGTCCCCAGGGAACACTGAAGCTTTCTTT. The rearrangement uses TRBV24-1 and TRBJ1-1, with no clear D. There are 14 residues in the CDR3. V lost 4 bases and J lost 1, with 9 bases in between. Germline lookup yields CDR1 KGHDR and CDR2 SFDVKD.